One T cell receptor beta chain is described in this entry. This sample is drawn from a study of blood T cell repertoires in COVID-19. Study-level information: The United States, Italy and Spain provided the acute and convalescent COVID-19 samples. Nucleic acid was either cDNA or gDNA, and it came from T cells, B-cell-depleted T cells, or PBMCs.

CDR3 length: 15 residues. The germline V and J ends were trimmed by 6 bases and 6 bases, with 17 bases remaining between them. Germline values: CDR1 LNHDA, CDR2 SQIVND (reference sequence). Authors' data handling: By means of reference gene primer amplification, nucleated cell counts were estimated. Repertoires were generated with immunoSEQ multiplex PCR, while TCRdb's copy carries only in-frame clones and drops some. V and J calls plus clone size are reproduced from that table; the DNA served to infer D and trimming. The sample carries approximately 51,000 clones, around 82% recorded once. Sequenced: peripheral blood. This chain joins TRBV19 and TRBJ2-2; D is perhaps TRBD1 (6 bases). The sequence came from a human donor in a cohort sampled during active COVID-19. In DNA, the CDR3 is TGTGCCAGTAGAAACGACCAGGGGCTGGCCGGGGAGCTGTTTTTT. This sequence encodes CASRNDQGLAGELFF.